This T cell receptor beta chain was captured by sequencing in a study of CD8+ T cells in alopecia areata (dated by TCRdb to between 2017 and 2018). Background on the whole study: The treated patients took part in an open-label pilot trial in which moderate-to-severe alopecia areata was treated with oral tofacitinib at 5 to 10 mg twice daily. Tofacitinib was given for 6 to 18 months, followed by 6 months of follow-up off drug to assess delayed response and recurrence. To study T cell clonal expansion in alopecia areata, the researchers applied high-throughput TCRbeta sequencing to both the C3H/HeJ mouse model and human patients. Scalp clonality was compared across normal scalp (n=4), patchy alopecia areata scalp (n=8), and alopecia totalis/universalis scalp (n=8). TCRbeta CDR3 regions were amplified by immunoSEQ multiplex PCR using 35 Vbeta forward and 13 Jbeta reverse primers. Biopsies were taken from tofacitinib-treated patients at baseline and at 4 and 24 weeks of treatment, and a later scalp biopsy was taken in several of the tofacitinib-treated patients. On the human side, TCRbeta sequencing was run on scalp tissue and on sorted CD4+ and CD8+ peripheral blood T cells from healthy controls and from alopecia areata patients with either patchy or totalis/universalis disease. The RNA source kit depended on sample type: the PAXgene miRNA kit for fixed scalp, the miRNeasy kit for PBMCs, and the RNeasy kit for mouse skin. Results the study describes overall, beyond this receptor: TCR sequences shared between patients were less clear than in mice, possibly partly because of HLA diversity in the patient population. Resident alphabeta T cells in normal human skin are also sequenced, complicating scalp TCR repertoire analysis, unlike mouse skin dominated by gammadelta T cells. Higher clonality and more expanded CD8+ clones were observed in lesional scalp than in normal scalp, particularly in alopecia totalis/universalis, a finding suggestive of antigenic drive.

A remark on this clone: Its antigen remains undetermined. No base-level quality is on record; no much larger clone is a single base apart.

CDR1 and CDR2 are read off the germline V gene as MDHEN and SYDVKM. The trim is 8 bases for V and 2 bases for J, with a gap of 13 bases between the germline ends. The CDR3 covers 14 residues, taking in both the cysteine and the phenylalanine. The DNA shown is the 42-base CDR3, in frame from base 1. The library relied on the immunoSEQ multiplex PCR assay. RNA was extracted from all samples and reverse transcribed into cDNA, which served as template for TCR sequencing. SuperScript III was used to make first-strand cDNA, primed with a 2:1 mix of oligo-dT and random hexamers. A synthetic immune receptor repertoire was used to measure amplification bias, and any remaining bias was corrected computationally. The original methods were these. Raw reads were preprocessed for error removal, and CDR3 was defined according to IMGT conventions as running from the conserved cysteine to phenylalanine. Clonality was computed by normalizing Shannon entropy by log2 of the number of productive unique TCRs and subtracting the result from 1. Scalp TCRbeta sequences were cross-referenced with sorted blood CD4 and CD8 repertoires so that the CD4 or CD8 identity of scalp clones could be inferred. Here the immuneACCESS table is served through TCRdb, limited to in-frame sequences with V and J called. Missing clones are a known gap in these copies; in checked studies unresolved V genes cover under half, and the rest lacks a known reason. V and J calls and clone size are given by that table; D and trimming were obtained from the DNA. A total of 110,000 to 150,000 clones appear in this sample, roughly 62% of them only once. 6.4% of the sample is taken by the ten largest.

The sample's time point, from its label and the paper: baseline before oral tofacitinib. From alopecia areata patients, peripheral blood was collected along with lesional scalp punch biopsies. PBMCs were separated by density centrifugation and stained for CD3, CD4 and CD8, after which CD4+ and CD8+ T cells were sorted on a FACSAria. The source material was CD4+ T cells sorted from blood, sampled at week 0. The clonotype originates from a human donor with alopecia areata. This sequence uses TRBV28 and TRBJ1-5; no D gene can be assigned with confidence. At the DNA level, the sequence is TGTGCCAGCCACACGGCGGGAGGCAATCAGCCCCAGCATTTT. It codes for CASHTAGGNQPQHF.